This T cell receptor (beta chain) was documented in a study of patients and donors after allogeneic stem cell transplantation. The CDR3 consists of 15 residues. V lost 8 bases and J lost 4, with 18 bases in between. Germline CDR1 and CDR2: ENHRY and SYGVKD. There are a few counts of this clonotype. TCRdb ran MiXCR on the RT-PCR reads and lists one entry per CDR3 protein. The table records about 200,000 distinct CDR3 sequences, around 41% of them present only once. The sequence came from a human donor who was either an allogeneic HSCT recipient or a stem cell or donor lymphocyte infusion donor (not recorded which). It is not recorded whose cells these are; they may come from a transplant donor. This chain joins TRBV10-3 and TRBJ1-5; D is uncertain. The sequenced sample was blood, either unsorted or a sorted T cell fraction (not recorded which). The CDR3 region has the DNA TGTGCCATCGGGAAGGGAGTTGACCCGAATCAGCCCCAGCATTTT. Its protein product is CAIGKGVDPNQPQHF.